This T cell receptor beta chain was found in a study of blood T cell repertoires in COVID-19. Turning to the study itself: The origin of the acute and convalescent COVID-19 samples was the United States, Italy and Spain.

Germline V lookup: CDR1 SGHAT, CDR2 FQNNGV. The germline V and J ends were trimmed by 1 base and 0 bases, with 7 bases remaining between them. The CDR3 sequence is 15 residues long. Profiling relied on immunoSEQ multiplex PCR, and the TCRdb table lists in-frame clones only, not all of them. The data show approximately 40,000 clones, with about 90% seen just once and roughly 6% held by the top ten. This sequence joins TRBV11-2 and TRBJ2-1; D gene unclear. The sample consisted of peripheral blood. The TCR comes from an elderly woman with acute or convalescent COVID-19. CDR3: CASSLGPSSYNEQFF. CDR3 sequence (DNA): TGTGCCAGCAGCTTAGGCCCTAGCTCCTACAATGAGCAGTTCTTC. The full variable domain, rest sourced from reference TRBV11-2 and TRBJ2-1, is EAGVAQSPRYKIIEKRQSVAFWCNPISGHATLYWYQQILGQGPKLLIQFQNNGVVDDSQLPKDRFSAERLKGVDSTLKIQPAKLEDSAVYLCASSLGPSSYNEQFFGPGTRLTVL.